The rows below give T cell receptor beta chains drawn from one sample of a study of metastatic and nonmetastatic thyroid tumors. TCRdb re-called the PCR reads via MiXCR. This table has several thousand clones, under 15% appearing once. The sample taken for sequencing was blood. The receptors stem from a female donor with papillary thyroid cancer or a benign thyroid nodule (not recorded which). Some clones in this sample may be carry-over from other donors' samples. CDR3s include the opening cysteine and the closing phenylalanine or tryptophan. The order of the fields is D gene, clone size, J gene, V gene, CDR3 protein, CDR3 DNA. D genes are given only for firm matches. Expanded clones get a size class; other rows say once, few or many, or leave the size out.

D: -
size: -
J: TRBJ2-1
V: TRBV18
CDR3: CASSPRRGGSYNEQFF
DNA: TGTGCCAGCTCACCACGGCGAGGGGGGAGTTACAATGAGCAGTTCTTC

D: TRBD1
size: -
J: TRBJ2-6
V: TRBV14
CDR3: CASSQCRDRIGLVFSGANVLTF
DNA: TGTGCCAGCAGCCAATGCCGGGACAGGATAGGATTAGTTTTCTCTGGGGCCAACGTCCTGACTTTC

D: -
size: -
J: TRBJ2-1
V: TRBV20-1
CDR3: CSARDRTSSGEQFF
DNA: TGCAGTGCTAGAGATAGGACGTCGTCGGGTGAGCAGTTCTTC

D: TRBD1
size: medium-sized
J: TRBJ1-1
V: TRBV10-3
CDR3: CAVGGPNTEAFF
DNA: TGCGCCGTAGGGGGCCCGAACACTGAAGCTTTCTTT

D: TRBD1
size: many
J: TRBJ1-1
V: TRBV11-2
CDR3: CASSLDRGTGRTEAFF
DNA: TGTGCCAGCAGCTTAGATCGTGGGACAGGGAGGACTGAAGCTTTCTTT

D: TRBD2
size: many
J: TRBJ2-1
V: TRBV15
CDR3: CATSNNGGGSSYNEQFF
DNA: TGTGCCACCAGCAACAACGGGGGGGGTAGCTCCTACAATGAGCAGTTCTTC

D: -
size: many
J: TRBJ1-3
V: TRBV4-1
CDR3: CASSQVGRNRDGNTIYF
DNA: TGCGCCAGCAGCCAAGTGGGAAGAAACAGGGATGGAAACACCATATATTTT

D: TRBD1
size: many
J: TRBJ1-5
V: TRBV18
CDR3: CASSPDRGQPQHF
DNA: TGTGCCAGCTCACCGGACAGGGGTCAGCCCCAGCATTTT

D: -
size: few
J: TRBJ1-6
V: TRBV6-1
CDR3: CASTGGPYEQYF
DNA: TGTGCATCTACGGGGGGACCCTACGAGCAGTACTTT

D: -
size: few
J: TRBJ1-2
V: TRBV6-1
CDR3: CASSEHGGGGSYGYTF
DNA: TGTGCCAGCAGTGAACACGGGGGAGGCGGGAGCTATGGCTACACCTTC